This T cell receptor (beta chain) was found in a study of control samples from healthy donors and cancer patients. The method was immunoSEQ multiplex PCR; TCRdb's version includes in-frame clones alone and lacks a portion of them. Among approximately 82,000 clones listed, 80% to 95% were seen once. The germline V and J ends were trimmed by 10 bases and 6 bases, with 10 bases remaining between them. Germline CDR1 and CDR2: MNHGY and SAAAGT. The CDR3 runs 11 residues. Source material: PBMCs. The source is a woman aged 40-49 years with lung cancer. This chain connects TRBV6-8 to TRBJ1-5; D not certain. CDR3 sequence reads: CATPKSQPQHF. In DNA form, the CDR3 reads TGTGCCACCCCGAAAAGTCAGCCCCAGCATTTT.